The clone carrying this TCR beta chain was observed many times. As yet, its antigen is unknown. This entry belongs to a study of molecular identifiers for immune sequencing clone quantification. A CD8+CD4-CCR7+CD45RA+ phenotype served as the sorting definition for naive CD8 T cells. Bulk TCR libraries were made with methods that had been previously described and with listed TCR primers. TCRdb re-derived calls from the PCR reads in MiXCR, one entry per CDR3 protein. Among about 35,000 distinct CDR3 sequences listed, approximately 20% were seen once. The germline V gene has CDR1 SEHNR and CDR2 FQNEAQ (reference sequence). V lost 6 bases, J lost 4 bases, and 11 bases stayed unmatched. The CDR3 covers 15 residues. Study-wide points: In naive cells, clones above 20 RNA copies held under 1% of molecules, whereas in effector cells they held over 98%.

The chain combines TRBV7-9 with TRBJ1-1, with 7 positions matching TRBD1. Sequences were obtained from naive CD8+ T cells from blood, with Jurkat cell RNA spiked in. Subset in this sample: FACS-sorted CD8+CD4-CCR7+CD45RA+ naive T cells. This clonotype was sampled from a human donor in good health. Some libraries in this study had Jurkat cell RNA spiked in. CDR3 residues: CASSFPGQASTEAFF. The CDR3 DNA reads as TGTGCCAGCAGTTTCCCCGGACAGGCGAGCACTGAAGCTTTCTTT.